This T cell receptor beta chain originates from a study of blood T cell repertoires in COVID-19. Recovered status in Cohort 3 required two negative PCRs, clearance, or symptom resolution. V lost 1 base, J lost 13 bases, and 8 bases stayed unmatched. The length of the CDR3 is 14 residues. Germline V gene data show CDR1 as LNHDA and CDR2 as SQIVND (reference sequence). Profiled with immunoSEQ multiplex PCR; TCRdb holds only in-frame clones, not every one. This repertoire shows about 390,000 clones, around 87% found once; its top ten account for 10%. Sample: PBMCs or T cells enriched from blood (not recorded which). This chain joins TRBV19 and TRBJ2-2, with 8 positions matching TRBD1. The source of this sequence is a woman between 50 and 59 years old who had recovered from COVID-19. The CDR3 DNA follows: TGTGCCAGTAGTATAGGCCAGGGGGCAAGTGGGCTGTTTTTT. The encoded protein is CASSIGQGASGLFF.